The rows below give T cell receptor beta chains drawn from one sample of a study of blood T cells in healthy people across ages. TCRdb reprocessed the 5' RACE reads with MiXCR, giving one entry per CDR3 protein. The data hold roughly 1,800,000 distinct CDR3 sequences, with around half observed a single time. Material: blood. The receptors come from a woman in her thirties or forties in good health. The CDR3 runs from the conserved cysteine through the conserved F or W. D genes are given only for firm matches.

v_gene	d_gene	j_gene	CDR3aa
TRBV6-5	TRBD1	TRBJ2-6	CASNGQGRSGANVLTF
TRBV28	-	TRBJ1-6	CASSLSGVEALVQAPLHF
TRBV5-1	-	TRBJ2-5	CASSPAGLETQYF
TRBV15	-	TRBJ2-1	CATSPLPGEQFF
TRBV28	-	TRBJ1-2	CASSPPSPRGRDGYTF
TRBV7-2	-	TRBJ1-5	CASSPEGIGPQHF
TRBV7-7	-	TRBJ2-1	CASSSQETSYNEQFF
TRBV3-1	TRBD2	TRBJ2-5	CASSQDPGTSGGIDEQYF
TRBV7-2	TRBD1	TRBJ2-3	CASSRERQGGKDTQYF
TRBV7-9	-	TRBJ1-6	CASSLGGELGSPLHF
TRBV24-1	-	TRBJ2-5	CATSDFRVGAETQYF
TRBV6-5	TRBD1	TRBJ2-7	CASSFVRGQGQEQYF
TRBV4-1	-	TRBJ2-5	CASSLDETSAETQYF
TRBV6-6	TRBD1	TRBJ2-1	CASSVRGHGEQFF
TRBV7-2	-	TRBJ2-1	CASSPEYSYNEQFF
TRBV12-3/TRBV12-4	TRBD1	TRBJ1-5	CASKGAGWSNQPQHF
TRBV20-1	TRBD1	TRBJ2-7	CSAPETGDRYEQYF
TRBV6-5	TRBD1	TRBJ2-2	CASSSSHTGVNTGELFF